Listed here are 20 T cell receptor beta chains from one sample, sequenced in a study of blood T cell repertoires in COVID-19. Only in-frame clones appear in the TCRdb table, and some are missing; sequencing was by immunoSEQ multiplex PCR. The table includes 170,000 or so clones, more than 80% detected once. Sequencing was performed on PBMCs or T cells enriched from blood (not recorded which). The origin of the receptors is a man aged 35 to 55 who had recovered from COVID-19.

This sequence joins TRBV11-2 and TRBJ2-6; 12 nucleotides agree with TRBD1. Germline lookup yields CDR1 SGHAT and CDR2 FQNNGV. V dropped 5 bases and J dropped 3; count of bases not matched to a gene: 8. CDR3 size: 18 residues. CDR3 protein: CASSQRGTGGFGANVLTF. CDR3 coding DNA: TGTGCCAGCAGCCAACGGGGGACAGGGGGCTTTGGGGCCAACGTCCTGACTTTC.

This chain joins TRBV30 and TRBJ1-1; tentatively, D is TRBD1 (5 bases). This CDR3 spans 12 amino acids. V lost 5 bases, J lost 1 base, and 8 bases lay in between. Germline V lookup: CDR1 GTSNPN, CDR2 SVGIG (reference sequence). This CDR3 is CAWEDTNTEAFF. The CDR3 coding sequence is TGTGCCTGGGAGGACACGAACACTGAAGCTTTCTTT.

The rearrangement uses TRBV30 and TRBJ1-1, with TRBD1 identical over 11 bases. The CDR3 totals 15 residues. CDR1 and CDR2 from the germline V gene are GTSNPN and SVGIG (reference sequence). Unmatched junction bases numbered 12, after V lost 1 base and J lost 11 bases. This chain's CDR3 is CAWSGTGGAGVRAFF. CDR3 DNA sequence: TGTGCCTGGAGTGGGACAGGGGGCGCGGGGGTTAGGGCTTTCTTT.

The rearrangement uses TRBV3-1 (or the pseudogene TRBV3-2) and TRBJ2-1; TRBD1 might be the D (6 bases). CDR1 is LGHDT and CDR2 is YNNKEL in the germline V gene (reference sequence). V shed 4 bases and J shed 12 bases, with 19 bases lying between them. CDR3 length equals 14 residues. This chain's CDR3 is CASSPSHTARGQFF. For the CDR3, the DNA is TGTGCCAGCAGCCCCTCCCATACGGCCAGGGGGCAGTTCTTC.

The CDR3 region is CASSPLRGGSNTEAFF. CDR3 DNA sequence: TGTGCCAGCAGCCCCCTTCGAGGGGGCTCGAACACTGAAGCTTTCTTT. The chain is built from TRBV7-9 and TRBJ1-1; 7 nucleotides line up with TRBD1. The CDR3 is 16 residues long. Germline CDR1 reads SEHNR; CDR2 reads FQNEAQ (reference sequence). With 5 bases clipped from V and 1 base from J, the junction kept 10 bases outside the gene matches.

The chain is built from TRBV15 and TRBJ1-3; D is possibly TRBD1 (6 bases). In germline, CDR1 is LNHNV, CDR2 YYDKDF (reference sequence). V lost 5 bases and J lost 5, with 10 bases in between. The CDR3 totals 13 residues. CDR3 nucleotide sequence: TGTGCCACCAGCGGAGGACAGCGAAACACCATATATTTT. This translates into CATSGGQRNTIYF.

The chain employs TRBV5-8 and TRBJ1-2, with TRBD1 matching 8 bases. Germline lookup yields CDR1 SGHTS and CDR2 YDEGEE. The CDR3 runs to 14 residues. Unmatched junction bases numbered 4, after V lost 2 bases and J lost 4 bases. CDR3 bases: TGTGCCAGCAGCTTTTCGACAGGGGTCTATGGCTACACCTTC. Protein sequence: CASSFSTGVYGYTF. Variable domain in full (rest from reference TRBV5-8 and TRBJ1-2): EAGVTQSPTHLIKTRGQQATLRCSPISGHTSVYWYQQALGLGLQFLLWYDEGEERNRGNFPPRFSGRQFPNYSSELNVNALELEDSALYLCASSFSTGVYGYTFGSGTRLTVV.

This clone appeared a few times. The chain links TRBV12-5 to TRBJ2-7; 7 bases match TRBD1. V lost 2 bases and J lost 3; bases outside the gene matches: 10. CDR3 length: 16 amino acids. The germline CDR1 and CDR2 sequences are LGHNT and FRNRAP. The CDR3 DNA reads TGTGCTAGTGGTTTGCGCGGCAGGGGGACAGACTACGAGCAGTACTTC. Translation: CASGLRGRGTDYEQYF.

The rearrangement links TRBV4-1 to TRBJ2-7, with D tentatively TRBD1 (6 bases). The ends were cut back, 1 base at V and 5 bases at J, with 15 bases in the middle. CDR1 is MGHRA, CDR2 YSYEKL, per germline. The CDR3 runs 15 residues. Written as DNA, the CDR3 is TGCGCCAGCAGCCAAGGGGGGCAGCAATTCGACGAGCAGTACTTC. As protein: CASSQGGQQFDEQYF.

The chain combines TRBV5-1 with TRBJ1-6, with D unresolved. V was trimmed by 5 bases and J by 6 bases, leaving 9 bases between them. This CDR3 region has 13 residues. Germline CDR1 and CDR2: SGHRS and YFSETQ. CDR3 in amino acids: CASRSGLNSPLHF. Written as DNA, the CDR3 is TGCGCCAGCAGATCTGGGCTTAATTCACCCCTCCACTTT.

The chain couples TRBV7-2 to TRBJ2-3; D remains ambiguous. From germline, CDR1 is SGHTA and CDR2 FQGNSA. The V end lost 1 base, the J end lost 0 bases, and 11 bases lay between the germline ends. The CDR3 runs to 16 residues. The CDR3 DNA follows: TGTGCCAGCAGCTTAGTTGGGCAGAGAAGCACAGATACGCAGTATTTT. Protein: CASSLVGQRSTDTQYF.

The chain links TRBV18 to TRBJ1-2; possible D gene TRBD1, 5 bases. The CDR3 length is 14 residues. Germline V gene lookup returns CDR1 KGHSH and CDR2 LQKENI. The ends were cut back, 3 bases at V and 4 bases at J, with 12 bases in the middle. The CDR3 region has the DNA TGTGCCAGCTCACCCCAGGGTCAGGGCTATGGCTACACCTTC. This encodes CASSPQGQGYGYTF.

V is TRBV3-1 (or the pseudogene TRBV3-2) and J is TRBJ1-3; D gene uncertain. This CDR3 has 15 residues. Germline CDR1 LGHDT, CDR2 YNNKEL (reference sequence). V was cut by 2 bases and J by 4 bases, with 12 bases left in between. The CDR3 sequence is CASSQLTTKGNTIYF. CDR3 DNA sequence: TGTGCCAGCAGCCAACTAACGACAAAGGGAAACACCATATATTTT.

This clone came up once. The chain is built from TRBV11-1 and TRBJ2-1, with D perhaps TRBD1 (5 bases). V was trimmed by 0 bases and J by 6 bases, leaving 9 bases between them. Germline CDR1 SGHAT, CDR2 FQDESV (reference sequence). CDR3 length: 14 amino acids. In DNA form, the CDR3 reads TGTGCCAGCAGCTTAGCTGGGGCCCTCAATGAGCAGTTCTTC. Its protein product is CASSLAGALNEQFF. Filled out from reference TRBV11-1 and TRBJ2-1, the complete variable domain reads EAEVAQSPRYKITEKSQAVAFWCDPISGHATLYWYRQILGQGPELLVQFQDESVVDDSQLPKDRFSAERLKGVDSTLKIQPAELGDSAMYLCASSLAGALNEQFFGPGTRLTVL.

This clone was recorded once. The gene calls are TRBV5-1 and TRBJ2-5; perhaps TRBD2 as D (5 bases). V gave up 0 bases and J gave up 2 bases, with 11 bases separating them. The germline CDR1 and CDR2 sequences are SGHRS and YFSETQ. This CDR3 contains 15 residues. The CDR3 DNA is TGCGCCAGCAGCTTGGGAGTCCGGGGTCAAGAGACCCAGTACTTC. It is translated as CASSLGVRGQETQYF.

This clone has only a few counts. The rearrangement uses TRBV6-5 and TRBJ2-3; D uncertain. The V end lost 6 bases, the J end lost 4 bases, and 11 bases lay between the germline ends. Germline CDR1 is MNHEY and CDR2 is SVGAGI. The CDR3 runs to 13 residues. In DNA form, the CDR3 reads TGTGCCAGCAGACCCGAGGCAGCAGATACGCAGTATTTT. Translated, it gives CASRPEAADTQYF.

As DNA, the CDR3 is TGTGCCAGCAGCTTAGATGGGGGAGGGTATCAGCCCCAGCATTTT. Its translation is CASSLDGGGYQPQHF. The V call is TRBV11-2, the J call TRBJ1-5; the D gene is possibly TRBD1 (5 bases). Germline CDR1 is SGHAT and CDR2 is FQNNGV. The CDR3 is made up of 15 amino acids. V lost 0 bases and J lost 5, with 11 bases in between.

The chain joins TRBV10-3 to TRBJ2-6; 9 nucleotides match TRBD1. The ends lost 6 bases at V and 3 bases at J; junction bases unmatched: 9. The CDR3 loop spans 17 amino acids. Germline V gives CDR1 ENHRY, CDR2 SYGVKD. The CDR3 DNA reads as TGTGCCATCAGCGTAAGACAGGGGGGAATTGGGGCCAACGTCCTGACTTTC. This sequence encodes CAISVRQGGIGANVLTF.

This rearrangement joins TRBV24-1 to TRBJ1-4; D remains unclear. The CDR3 is made up of 13 amino acids. V gave up 4 bases and J gave up 4 bases, with 6 bases separating them. Germline-derived CDR1 and CDR2 are KGHDR and SFDVKD. DNA of the CDR3: TGTGCCACCAGTGAGAGGGTTAATGAAAAACTGTTTTTT. Residues: CATSERVNEKLFF.

The rearrangement links TRBV3-1 (or the pseudogene TRBV3-2) to TRBJ1-1, with TRBD1 identical over 9 bases. The CDR3 loop spans 12 amino acids. The junction had 6 bases not matched to a gene; V was cut back by 5 bases and J by 11 bases. CDR1 LGHDT and CDR2 YNNKEL come from the germline V gene (reference sequence). Written as DNA, the CDR3 is TGTGCCAGCAGCTCACCGGGACAGGGTGCTTTCTTT. Protein: CASSSPGQGAFF.